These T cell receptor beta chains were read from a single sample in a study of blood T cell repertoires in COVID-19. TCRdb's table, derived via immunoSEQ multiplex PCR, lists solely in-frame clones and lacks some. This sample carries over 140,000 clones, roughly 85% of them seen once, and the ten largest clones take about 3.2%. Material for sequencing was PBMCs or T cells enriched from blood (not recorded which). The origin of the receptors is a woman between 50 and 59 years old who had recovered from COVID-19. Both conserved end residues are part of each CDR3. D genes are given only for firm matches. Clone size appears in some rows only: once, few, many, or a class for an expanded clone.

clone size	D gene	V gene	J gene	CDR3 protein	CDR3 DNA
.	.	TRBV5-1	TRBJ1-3	CASSLGGQSGSSGNTIYF	TGCGCCAGCAGCTTGGGCGGGCAGTCGGGCAGCTCTGGAAACACCATATATTTT
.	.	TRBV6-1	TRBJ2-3	CASSGNLGAAGSDTQYF	TGTGCCAGCAGTGGTAACCTCGGAGCGGCGGGTTCAGATACGCAGTATTTT
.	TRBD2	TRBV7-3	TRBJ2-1	CASSLAGTYNEQFF	TGTGCCAGCAGTCTAGCGGGAACGTACAATGAGCAGTTCTTC
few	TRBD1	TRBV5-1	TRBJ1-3	CASSSGQSGGNTIYF	TGCGCCAGCAGCTCGGGACAGTCGGGTGGAAACACCATATATTTT
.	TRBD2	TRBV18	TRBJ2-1	CASSPPGLAGGSSSYNEQFF	TGTGCCAGCTCACCACCGGGGCTAGCGGGAGGTTCGAGCTCCTACAATGAGCAGTTCTTC
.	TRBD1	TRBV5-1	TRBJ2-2	CASRPPGQGAIGELFF	TGCGCCAGCAGGCCCCCGGGACAGGGGGCGATCGGGGAGCTGTTTTTT
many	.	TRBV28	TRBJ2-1	CASSFPVGQIDNEQFF	TGTGCCAGCAGTTTTCCCGTAGGACAAATAGACAATGAGCAGTTCTTC
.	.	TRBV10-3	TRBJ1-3	CAIQGRGQRSGNTIYF	TGTGCCATCCAAGGGCGAGGACAGCGCTCTGGAAACACCATATATTTT
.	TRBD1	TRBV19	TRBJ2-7	CASSIFGQGKHEQYF	TGTGCCAGTAGCATCTTTGGACAGGGGAAGCACGAGCAGTACTTC
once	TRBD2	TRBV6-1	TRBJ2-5	CASSEKASGYGRETQYF	TGTGCCAGCAGTGAGAAGGCTAGCGGGTATGGTAGGGAGACCCAGTACTTC
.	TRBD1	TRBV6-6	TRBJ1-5	CASSYSPGQGKAQHF	TGTGCCAGCAGTTATTCCCCGGGACAGGGAAAGGCCCAGCATTTT
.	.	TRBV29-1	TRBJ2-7	CSVYGTYEQYF	TGCAGCGTTTACGGTACCTACGAGCAGTACTTC
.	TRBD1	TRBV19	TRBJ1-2	CASNSATGNYGYTF	TGTGCCAGTAACTCGGCGACAGGGAACTATGGCTACACCTTC
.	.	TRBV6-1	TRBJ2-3	CASSEPGQVTDTQYF	TGTGCCAGCAGTGAACCTGGGCAGGTCACAGATACGCAGTATTTT
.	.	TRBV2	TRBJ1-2	CASTEGRIYGYTF	TGTGCCAGCACCGAAGGGAGGATTTATGGCTACACCTTC
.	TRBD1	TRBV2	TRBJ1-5	CASSTPPGQNQPQHF	TGTGCCAGCAGTACCCCTCCGGGACAGAATCAGCCCCAGCATTTT
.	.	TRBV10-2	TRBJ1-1	CASTSRQNTEAFF	TGCGCCAGCACGAGTCGCCAGAACACTGAAGCTTTCTTT
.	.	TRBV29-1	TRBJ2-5	CSVGAREEETQYF	TGCAGCGTTGGTGCCAGGGAGGAGGAGACCCAGTACTTC
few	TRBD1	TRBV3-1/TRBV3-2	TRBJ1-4	CASSARTGEKLFF	TGTGCCAGCAGCGCACGGACAGGGGAAAAACTGTTTTTT
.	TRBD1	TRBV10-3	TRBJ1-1	CAISEPMGQGGPEAFF	TGTGCCATCAGTGAGCCTATGGGACAGGGGGGTCCAGAAGCTTTCTTT
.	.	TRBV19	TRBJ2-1	CASSLESYNEQFF	TGTGCCAGTAGCCTAGAGTCCTACAATGAGCAGTTCTTC
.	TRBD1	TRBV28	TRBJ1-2	CASSSPGTDLNYGYTF	TGTGCCAGCAGTTCCCCCGGGACAGATCTTAACTATGGCTACACCTTC
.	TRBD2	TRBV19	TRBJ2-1	CASTVSPLAVYNEQFF	TGTGCCAGTACCGTTTCCCCGCTAGCGGTATACAATGAGCAGTTCTTC
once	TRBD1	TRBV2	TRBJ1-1	CASSTGESFAEAFF	TGTGCCAGTTCTACAGGGGAATCATTCGCTGAAGCTTTCTTT
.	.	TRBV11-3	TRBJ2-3	CASSLRIRRADTQYF	TGTGCCAGCAGCTTGAGGATTCGGCGCGCAGATACGCAGTATTTT
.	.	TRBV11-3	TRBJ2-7	CASSLDVYEQYF	TGTGCCAGCAGCTTAGACGTATACGAGCAGTACTTC
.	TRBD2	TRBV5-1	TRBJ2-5	CASSPNGLAGARETQYF	TGCGCCAGCAGCCCCAACGGACTAGCGGGGGCCAGGGAGACCCAGTACTTC